This T cell receptor (beta chain) was sequenced for a study of early T cells in non-severe SARS-CoV-2 infection. Across the whole study: Bulk RNA from unsorted whole blood was sequenced; chains were unpaired. Notes on the study in general: Clonotype matching in VDJdb favored anti-spike CD8 responses and did not capture private and CD4 specificities.

V was clipped by 7 bases and J by 4 bases, with 9 bases between them. The CDR3 runs to 12 residues. CDR1 SGHAT and CDR2 FQDESV come from the germline V gene (reference sequence). This clonotype has only one observation. What it binds is unknown. Separate cDNA molecules each had unique molecular identifiers attached to them. TCRdb analysed the 5' RACE reads with MiXCR anew, one entry per CDR3 protein. In the table there are about 110,000 distinct CDR3 sequences, roughly 12% of which are singletons. Material for sequencing was whole blood. The rearrangement uses TRBV11-1 and TRBJ2-3, with a tentative D call TRBD2 (5 bases). The sequence was obtained from an adult who was a healthcare worker with PCR-confirmed SARS-CoV-2 infection or an uninfected control (not recorded which). This CDR3 reads CASKLEADTQYF. The CDR3 DNA reads as TGTGCCAGCAAACTAGAGGCAGATACGCAGTATTTT.